The 12 T cell receptor beta chains below come from one sample, sequenced in a study of blood T cell repertoires in COVID-19. The repertoire was sequenced with immunoSEQ multiplex PCR; TCRdb's copy has only in-frame clones and lacks some. The sample has 75,000 to 100,000 clones, about 85% seen once. Sequenced input: peripheral blood. These receptors were obtained from a man in his 70s with acute or convalescent COVID-19.

The chain uses TRBV5-6 and TRBJ1-2; D ambiguous. The CDR3 loop spans 12 amino acids. Trimming left V 4 bases short and J 4 bases short, with 8 bases between. The germline gives CDR1 SGHDT, CDR2 YYEEEE. Here the CDR3 DNA reads TGTGCCAGCAGCCTCGACATCTATGGCTACACCTTC. Translating it yields CASSLDIYGYTF.

V and J are TRBV29-1 and TRBJ2-7, with TRBD1 matching 9 bases. There are 13 residues in the CDR3. J lost 6 bases, V lost 0 bases, and 3 bases had no gene match. The germline V gene has CDR1 SQVTM and CDR2 ANQGSEA. The CDR3 sequence is CSVEEAQGAEQYF. The CDR3 DNA reads TGCAGCGTTGAAGAAGCACAGGGGGCCGAGCAGTACTTC.

The chain links TRBV9 to TRBJ2-1; the match to TRBD1 covers 7 bases. The CDR3 runs to 14 residues. Germline V gene data show CDR1 as SGDLS and CDR2 as YYNGEE. After removal of 3 bases from V and 9 bases from J, the junction contained 9 bases not matched to a gene. Here the CDR3 reads CASSAETGVGEQFF. CDR3 coding DNA: TGTGCCAGCAGCGCCGAAACAGGGGTAGGTGAGCAGTTCTTC. The variable domain in full, completed from reference TRBV9 and TRBJ2-1, reads DSGVTQTPKHLITATGQRVTLRCSPRSGDLSVYWYQQSLDQGLQFLIQYYNGEERAKGNILERFSAQQFPDLHSELNLSSLELGDSALYFCASSAETGVGEQFFGPGTRLTVL.

V gene TRBV10-3 combines with J gene TRBJ2-3, with 8 nucleotides matching TRBD2. The CDR3 contains 13 residues. Losses at the gene ends were 8 bases for V and 4 bases for J; bases not matched to a gene: 5. From germline, CDR1 is ENHRY and CDR2 SYGVKD. The CDR3 spells CAIQSGGPDTQYF. CDR3 DNA: TGTGCCATCCAAAGCGGGGGACCAGATACGCAGTATTTT.

The chain is built from TRBV5-1 and TRBJ2-5; 9 bases agree with TRBD2. The CDR3 length is 15 residues. Germline V gene lookup returns CDR1 SGHRS and CDR2 YFSETQ. V shed 2 bases and J 5 bases; nucleotides not matched to a gene: 7. The CDR3 DNA follows: TGCGCCAGCAGCTTAGCTAGCGGGGCCTGGGAGACCCAGTACTTC. Encoded protein: CASSLASGAWETQYF.

This clone was seen just once. V and J are TRBV19 and TRBJ2-5; the match to TRBD1 covers 9 bases. With V trimmed by 3 bases and J by 2 bases, 4 bases remained unmatched. Germline assignment: CDR1 LNHDA and CDR2 SQIVND (reference sequence). The CDR3 runs 15 residues. The DNA of the CDR3 is TGTGCCAGTAGTATCGCTGGGACAGGGCAAGAGACCCAGTACTTC. Protein product: CASSIAGTGQETQYF. Supplemented by reference TRBV19 and TRBJ2-5, the full variable domain reads DGGITQSPKYLFRKEGQNVTLSCEQNLNHDAMYWYRQDPGQGLRLIYYSQIVNDFQKGDIAEGYSVSREKKESFPLTVTSAQKNPTAFYLCASSIAGTGQETQYFGPGTRLLVL.

The chain recombines TRBV10-3 with TRBJ2-1; 12 positions match TRBD1. This CDR3 has 15 residues. CDR1 and CDR2 (germline): ENHRY, SYGVKD. V dropped 6 bases and J dropped 2; count of bases not matched to a gene: 2. The CDR3 DNA follows: TGTGCCATCAGAGGGACAGGGGGCCCCTACAATGAGCAGTTCTTC. It encodes CAIRGTGGPYNEQFF.

The DNA of the CDR3 is TGTGCCAGCAGTTTAGGGCGGAACACTGAAGCTTTCTTT. It is translated as CASSLGRNTEAFF. This chain uses TRBV27 with TRBJ1-1; D uncertain. The V gene's germline CDR1 is MNHEY and CDR2 SMNVEV (reference sequence). Deletions cut 2 bases from V and 1 base from J, with 5 bases between. The CDR3 has 13 amino acids.

This clone came up once. CDR3 nucleotide sequence: TGTGCCAGCAGTCCGGCTTACAGGGCCTCACCCCTCCACTTT. Its protein product is CASSPAYRASPLHF. The chain employs TRBV6-5 and TRBJ1-6, with D perhaps TRBD1 (6 bases). The CDR3 runs to 14 residues. Germline CDR1 is MNHEY and CDR2 is SVGAGI. V dropped 5 bases and J dropped 10 bases, with 15 bases sitting between them.

The V and J genes are TRBV5-1 and TRBJ2-3, with TRBD1 matching 9 bases. The germline CDR1 and CDR2 sequences are SGHRS and YFSETQ. The CDR3 contains 17 residues. The junction had 8 bases not matched to a gene; V was cut back by 0 bases and J by 3 bases. For the CDR3, the DNA is TGCGCCAGCAGCTTGGCGGCGGGACAGGGTACTACAGATACGCAGTATTTT. It translates to CASSLAAGQGTTDTQYF.

The chain has TRBV9 and TRBJ1-4; no definite D call. The ends were cut back, 0 bases at V and 8 bases at J, with 11 bases in the middle. In germline, CDR1 is SGDLS, CDR2 YYNGEE. This CDR3 is built from 14 residues. CDR3 sequence reads: CASSVGRSSEKLFF. The CDR3 region has the DNA TGTGCCAGCAGCGTAGGCAGGTCCTCCGAAAAACTGTTTTTT.

This chain uses TRBV3-1 (or the pseudogene TRBV3-2) with TRBJ1-2, with 11 nucleotides matching TRBD1. Per the germline V gene, CDR1 is LGHDT and CDR2 is YNNKEL (reference sequence). V shed 4 bases and J 7 bases; nucleotides not matched to a gene: 11. The CDR3 covers 16 residues. The CDR3 DNA reads as TGTGCCAGCAGCCGATCCGGGACAGGGGGTAATGCTGGCTACACCTTC. This encodes CASSRSGTGGNAGYTF.